The 28 T cell receptor beta chains listed next were all sequenced from one sample in a study of blood T cells in healthy people across ages (dated by TCRdb to between 2015 and 2017). Library construction relied on 5' RACE. Sequencing was carried out with an Illumina HiSeq 2500. A second roughly 6 to 12 cycle PCR used a sample-barcoded 5' primer and a J-beta primer mix. Through fastp at Q25 and MiXCR, TCRdb rebuilt clones from the public reads, retaining in-frame beta chains. Each CDR3 protein appears once, grouped with its most common genes and DNA. In this sample the table shows just over 800,000 distinct CDR3 sequences, 55% to 65% of which occur a single time. Roughly 25% of the sample is taken by the ten largest. Specimen: blood. The receptors shown here come from a man in his thirties or forties in good health.

J is TRBJ2-1 and V is TRBV11-2; weak D call: TRBD1 (5 bases). V was trimmed by 7 bases and J by 7 bases, leaving 20 bases between them. From germline, CDR1 is SGHAT and CDR2 FQNNGV. The CDR3 contains 15 residues. The CDR3 is CASTTSTNRQNEQFF. CDR3 in DNA: TGTGCCAGCACCACCTCGACAAATCGACAGAATGAGCAGTTCTTC.

This chain connects TRBV20-1 to TRBJ2-7; no clear D gene. V gave up 2 bases and J gave up 0 bases, with 8 bases separating them. This CDR3 is 13 amino acids long. Looked up from germline, CDR1 is DFQATT and CDR2 is SNEGSKA (reference sequence). The CDR3 DNA follows: TGCAGTGCTAGACAGAGGAGCTCCTACGAGCAGTACTTC. Amino acids: CSARQRSSYEQYF.

There are a few counts of this clonotype. The chain uses TRBV4-2 and TRBJ2-3; 11 nucleotides agree with TRBD2. The V and J ends lost 1 base and 11 bases, in that order; junction bases with no gene match: 5. Germline-derived CDR1 and CDR2 are LGHNA and YNFKEQ. CDR3 length equals 14 residues. The CDR3 DNA sequence: TGTGCCAGCAGCCAAGTGGGGACTAGCGGAGAGCAGTATTTT. This codes for CASSQVGTSGEQYF.

The table lists this clonotype with a few counts. CDR3 DNA: TGTGCTAGTGGTCCGGGGACAGGGGGATACAATGAGCAGTTCTTC. This gives the protein CASGPGTGGYNEQFF. This rearrangement joins TRBV12-5 to TRBJ2-1; 11 nucleotides line up with TRBD1. The CDR3 is 15 amino acids. The V gene's germline CDR1 is LGHNT and CDR2 FRNRAP. V was pared by 5 bases and J by 4 bases, with 4 bases of the junction left unmatched.

The chain employs TRBV5-6 and TRBJ2-1; 8 bases align to TRBD2. The CDR3 spans 16 residues. Germline values: CDR1 SGHDT, CDR2 YYEEEE. V gave up 6 bases and J gave up 2 bases; unmatched junction bases: 10. This chain's CDR3 is CASTDSGGRPYNEQFF. The CDR3 bases are TGTGCCAGCACCGACTCGGGGGGGCGGCCCTACAATGAGCAGTTCTTC. Drawing the rest from reference TRBV5-6 and TRBJ2-1, the complete variable domain is DAGVTQSPTHLIKTRGQQVTLRCSPKSGHDTVSWYQQALGQGPQFIFQYYEEEERQRGNFPDRFSGHQFPNYSSELNVNALLLGDSALYLCASTDSGGRPYNEQFFGPGTRLTVL.

This chain connects TRBV12-3 or TRBV12-4 to TRBJ2-4; no clear D gene. The J call may be in error: the DNA end matches TRBJ2-7 better. This CDR3 spans 14 amino acids. The CDR3 loop is CASSLIAGTDEQYF. The CDR3 DNA follows: TGTGCCAGCAGTTTAATCGCAGGAACCGACGAGCAGTACTTC.

This clonotype has just a few counts. This chain uses TRBV6-5 with TRBJ1-4; possibly TRBD1 for D (5 bases). The CDR3 is 14 amino acids. The V end was cut by 6 bases, the J end by 8 bases, with 16 bases between. CDR1 and CDR2 from the germline V gene are MNHEY and SVGAGI. CDR3 amino acids: CASSPRAGLEKLFF. The CDR3 DNA sequence: TGTGCCAGCAGCCCTCGGGCAGGGTTGGAAAAACTGTTTTTT.

A few counts support this clonotype. V is TRBV29-1 and J is TRBJ2-1; no clear D. Germline loops: CDR1 SQVTM, CDR2 ANQGSEA. V lost 4 bases and J lost 0, with 13 bases in between. This CDR3 is built from 15 residues. The CDR3 region is CSVVLGLSSYNEQFF. CDR3 nucleotide sequence: TGCAGCGTTGTGCTTGGGTTGAGCTCCTACAATGAGCAGTTCTTC.

V and J are TRBV7-2 and TRBJ2-3, with TRBD2 identical over 8 bases. Germline V CDR1 and CDR2: SGHTA, FQGNSA. V shed 1 base, J shed 2 bases, and the junction held 8 bases outside the gene matches. CDR3 length: 17 amino acids. The CDR3 is CASSLVGGGTITDTQYF. The CDR3 DNA reads as TGTGCCAGCAGCTTAGTTGGCGGGGGGACGATCACAGATACGCAGTATTTT.

This chain uses TRBV29-1 with TRBJ1-4; perhaps TRBD1 as D (6 bases). Germline CDR1 reads SQVTM; CDR2 reads ANQGSEA. V lost 4 bases, J lost 1 base, and 7 bases lay in between. CDR3 length: 13 residues. The CDR3 spells CSVAQGTNEKLFF. DNA for the CDR3: TGCAGCGTTGCACAGGGAACTAATGAAAAACTGTTTTTT. Full variable domain (rest looked up from reference TRBV29-1 and TRBJ1-4): SAVISQKPSRDICQRGTSLTIQCQVDSQVTMMFWYRQQPGQSLTLIATANQGSEATYESGFVIDKFPISRPNLTFSTLTVSNMSPEDSSIYLCSVAQGTNEKLFFGSGTQLSVL.

The chain carries TRBV29-1 and TRBJ2-3; the match to TRBD1 covers 9 bases. The CDR3 length is 12 residues. V trimming: 6 bases; J trimming: 8 bases; junction bases outside the gene matches: 6. From germline, CDR1 is SQVTM and CDR2 ANQGSEA. Here the CDR3 DNA reads TGCAGCGTGTGGACAGGGGCAGGTACGCAGTATTTT. Translated: CSVWTGAGTQYF.

V usage is TRBV20-1 and J usage is TRBJ2-7, with 10 bases that match TRBD1. The germline V gene encodes CDR1 DFQATT and CDR2 SNEGSKA (reference sequence). The junction had 11 bases not matched to a gene; V was cut back by 2 bases and J by 7 bases. This CDR3 has 15 residues. The DNA of the CDR3 is TGCAGTGCTAGAACTCTGGGACAGGGGCCTGGAGAGCAGTACTTC. Protein product: CSARTLGQGPGEQYF.

CDR3 nucleotide sequence: TGCGCCAGCAGCTTGGGAGACAGGGTGTATTTT. This translates into CASSLGDRVYF. The J gene is TRBJ2-3, the V gene TRBV5-1; 7 positions agree with TRBD1. This CDR3 region has 11 residues. The V segment lost 0 bases and the J segment 14 bases; nucleotides outside the gene matches: 3. CDR1 is SGHRS and CDR2 is YFSETQ in the germline V gene.

CDR3 sequence reads: CASSLRGAAYNEQFF. The CDR3 nucleotides read TGTGCCAGCAGTTTACGAGGGGCCGCTTACAATGAGCAGTTCTTC. The chain couples TRBV12-3 or TRBV12-4 to TRBJ2-1, with D perhaps being TRBD1 or TRBD2 (5 bases each). V was cut by 2 bases and J by 4 bases, with 12 bases left in between. The CDR3 loop spans 15 amino acids.

V usage is TRBV29-1 and J usage is TRBJ2-1; tentatively, D is TRBD1 or TRBD2 (5 bases each). This CDR3 has 18 amino acids. Trimming removed 0 bases at V and 0 bases at J, with 18 bases between. Germline loops: CDR1 SQVTM, CDR2 ANQGSEA. The DNA of the CDR3 is TGCAGCGTTGAAGATAGGGGACGGGCCCTGAGCTCCTACAATGAGCAGTTCTTC. Protein product: CSVEDRGRALSSYNEQFF.

This clonotype was picked up one time. This chain connects TRBV4-3 to TRBJ2-5; D might be TRBD1 (5 bases). This CDR3 contains 14 residues. The germline gives CDR1 LGHNA, CDR2 YSLEER. Trimming left V 2 bases short and J 5 bases short, with 12 bases between. CDR3 region: CASSQQGVGETQYF. The DNA for the CDR3 is TGCGCCAGCAGCCAACAAGGGGTGGGGGAGACCCAGTACTTC.

V and J are TRBV4-2 and TRBJ1-2; possibly TRBD1 for D (6 bases). V lost 3 bases and J lost 6, with 11 bases in between. Germline CDR1 and CDR2: LGHNA and YNFKEQ. The CDR3 sequence is 13 residues long. The CDR3 here is CASSQVDSDGYTF. CDR3 DNA: TGTGCCAGCAGCCAGGTGGACAGTGATGGCTACACCTTC.

The chain carries TRBV18 and TRBJ2-1; the D call may be TRBD1 or TRBD2 (5 bases each). The CDR3 length is 15 residues. CDR1 and CDR2 (germline): KGHSH, LQKENI. The V end was cut by 6 bases, the J end by 9 bases, with 21 bases between. CDR3: CASSPRDGQTSEQFF. The CDR3 DNA reads TGTGCCAGCTCCCCTCGGGACGGACAAACTAGTGAGCAGTTCTTC.

The J gene is TRBJ1-2, the V gene TRBV12-3 or TRBV12-4; TRBD1 is a possible D gene (5 bases). V lost 5 bases and J lost 2, with 12 bases in between. The CDR3 length is 14 residues. CDR3 sequence (DNA): TGTGCCAGCAGTCCAGGGATCTTAAACTATGGCTACACCTTC. Its protein is CASSPGILNYGYTF.

CDR3 nucleotides: TGTGCCAGCAAGCCCCGGGACGGGAACTATGGCTACACCTTC. It is translated as CASKPRDGNYGYTF. This sequence joins TRBV12-3 or TRBV12-4 and TRBJ1-2; D may be TRBD1 (5 bases). This CDR3 has 14 amino acids. V dropped 7 bases and J dropped 2 bases, with 14 bases sitting between them.

J is TRBJ2-7 and V is TRBV20-1, with 9 bases lining up with TRBD2. Trimming took 6 bases from V and 2 from J; bases not matched to a gene: 8. This CDR3 contains 14 residues. CDR1 is DFQATT and CDR2 is SNEGSKA in the germline V gene (reference sequence). The CDR3 DNA reads as TGCAGTGCCCGCAGCGGGGGGACTACCTACGAGCAGTACTTC. Amino acid sequence: CSARSGGTTYEQYF.

DNA of the CDR3: TGCAGTGCTAGGGGGGTTGCGGGAGATACGCAGTATTTT. Translation: CSARGVAGDTQYF. The rearrangement joins TRBV20-1 to TRBJ2-3; D is perhaps TRBD1 or TRBD2 (5 bases each). Trimming removed 3 bases from V and 5 bases from J, with 12 bases in between. The CDR3 loop spans 13 amino acids. CDR1 is DFQATT, CDR2 SNEGSKA, per germline (reference sequence).

V usage is TRBV27 and J usage is TRBJ2-4; no reliable D call. Between the trimmed V and J ends, which lost 0 bases and 1 base, there was a span of 4 bases. Per germline, CDR1 MNHEY and CDR2 SMNVEV (reference sequence). The length of the CDR3 is 14 residues. The DNA of the CDR3 is TGTGCCAGCAGTTTATCCAGGGCCAAAAACATTCAGTACTTC. This translates into CASSLSRAKNIQYF.

Only one count was recorded for this clonotype. The rearrangement uses TRBV12-3 or TRBV12-4 and TRBJ2-1; tentative D call: TRBD1 (6 bases). This CDR3 has 14 residues. The V end lost 4 bases, the J end lost 6 bases, and 13 bases lay between the germline ends. This chain's CDR3 is CASSYYRVPNEQFF. The CDR3 DNA reads TGTGCCAGCAGTTACTACAGGGTTCCCAATGAGCAGTTCTTC.

The V call is TRBV4-3, the J call TRBJ2-1, with D tentatively TRBD2 (5 bases). CDR1 is LGHNA and CDR2 is YSLEER in the germline V gene. The CDR3 spans 15 residues. Trimming removed 4 bases from V and 3 bases from J, with 13 bases in between. The CDR3: CASSPVPGGYNEQFF. As DNA, the CDR3 is TGCGCCAGCAGCCCTGTACCCGGAGGCTACAATGAGCAGTTCTTC.

The rearrangement joins TRBV6-5 to TRBJ1-2; tentatively, D is TRBD1 (5 bases). The CDR3 is 16 amino acids. The germline gives CDR1 MNHEY, CDR2 SVGAGI. The V gene lost 4 bases and the J gene lost 5 bases, with 20 bases spanning the gap. The DNA of the CDR3 is TGTGCCAGCAGTTTTGACGGGACGACCGTGCGATATGGCTACACCTTC. Translated: CASSFDGTTVRYGYTF.

This rearrangement joins TRBV20-1 to TRBJ2-1, with 8 bases lining up with TRBD2. The CDR3 loop spans 12 amino acids. Germline V gene lookup returns CDR1 DFQATT and CDR2 SNEGSKA (reference sequence). V gave up 3 bases and J gave up 9 bases; unmatched junction bases: 4. CDR3 region: CSASGGAGEQFF. The CDR3 DNA reads as TGCAGTGCTAGCGGGGGGGCGGGTGAGCAGTTCTTC.

This clonotype has more than one count but fewer than ten. The chain links TRBV3-1 to TRBJ2-2, with 9 bases matching TRBD1. The CDR3 is 16 amino acids. The trim removed 6 bases at V and 1 base at J, leaving 6 bases unmatched. From germline, CDR1 is LGHDT and CDR2 YNNKEL (reference sequence). Written as DNA, the CDR3 is TGTGCCAGCAGAAAACAGGACAGGGGGAACACCGGGGAGCTGTTTTTT. Protein product: CASRKQDRGNTGELFF. The entire variable domain, with the rest obtained from reference TRBV3-1 and TRBJ2-2, is as follows: DTAVSQTPKYLVTQMGNDKSIKCEQNLGHDTMYWYKQDSKKFLKIMFSYNNKELIINETVPNRFSPKSPDKAHLNLHINSLELGDSAVYFCASRKQDRGNTGELFFGEGSRLTVL.